One TCR beta chain is described in this entry. What it recognizes is unknown. Sequenced by immunoSEQ multiplex PCR; TCRdb stores in-frame clones only, minus some. Of roughly 150,000 clones in the sample, more than 85% were seen once. This record belongs to a study of T cell responses to AZD1222 COVID-19 vaccine. The overall study: Samples with a second dose at about 4 or about 12 weeks were pooled together. Study results and caveats: Repertoires were collected only later (after the peak T cell response had occurred).

The sequence was obtained from an adult in good health. The source material was peripheral blood, sampled on day 0 of AZD1222 vaccination.

The CDR3, as DNA: TGTGCCAGCTCCCGGGGGAGGGCGAATGAGCAGTTCTTC. This sequence encodes CASSRGRANEQFF. This chain links TRBV9 with TRBJ2-1; TRBD2 matches at 7 bases. CDR1 and CDR2 (germline): SGDLS, YYNGEE. This CDR3 is 13 amino acids long. Trimming removed 7 bases from V and 7 bases from J; junction bases left unmatched: 8. The entire variable domain, with the rest obtained from reference TRBV9 and TRBJ2-1, is as follows: DSGVTQTPKHLITATGQRVTLRCSPRSGDLSVYWYQQSLDQGLQFLIQYYNGEERAKGNILERFSAQQFPDLHSELNLSSLELGDSALYFCASSRGRANEQFFGPGTRLTVL.